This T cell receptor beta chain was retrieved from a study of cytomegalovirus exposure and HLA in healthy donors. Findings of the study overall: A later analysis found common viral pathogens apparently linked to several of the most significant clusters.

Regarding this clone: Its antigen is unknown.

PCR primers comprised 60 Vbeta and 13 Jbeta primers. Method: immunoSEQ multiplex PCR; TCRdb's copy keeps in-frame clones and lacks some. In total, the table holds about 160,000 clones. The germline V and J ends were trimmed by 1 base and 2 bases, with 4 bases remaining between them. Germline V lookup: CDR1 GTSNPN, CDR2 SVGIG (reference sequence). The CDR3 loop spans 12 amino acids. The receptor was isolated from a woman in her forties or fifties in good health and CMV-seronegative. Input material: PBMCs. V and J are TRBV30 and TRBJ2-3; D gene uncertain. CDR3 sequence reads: CAWSDYTDTQYF. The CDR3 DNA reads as TGTGCCTGGAGTGACTACACAGATACGCAGTATTTT.